Listed below are T cell receptor beta chains from one sample, sequenced in a study of PD-L1 blockade in urothelial cancer. Sequenced by immunoSEQ multiplex PCR; TCRdb stores in-frame clones only, minus some. The sample has around 25,000 clones; 87% are singletons. Sequenced here: PBMCs, sampled around atezolizumab (anti-PD-L1) treatment. The receptors were sampled from a man aged 45-65 years with urothelial cancer. Each CDR3 is given with its conserved first and last residue.

TRBV11-3	TRBJ2-1	CASSSASGGSNEQFF
TRBV7-6	TRBJ2-7	CASSRNRGSYEQYF
TRBV15	TRBJ2-2	CATSYPGDTTGELFF
TRBV7-6	TRBJ1-2	CASSLGQNYGYTF
TRBV7-9	TRBJ2-4	CASSFSTENIQYF
TRBV27	TRBJ2-7	CASSPGQASSYEQYF
TRBV5-5	TRBJ2-7	CASSLAPGFDTYEQYF
TRBV4-2	TRBJ2-1	CASSQETSGDEQFF
TRBV6-5	TRBJ2-3	CASSSLRGLTDTQYF
TRBV5-1	TRBJ2-7	CASSTRDRGAYEQYF
TRBV27	TRBJ1-4	CANSPGGFNEKLFF
TRBV30	TRBJ2-2	CAWRRSGTGELFF
TRBV9	TRBJ2-4	CASSPQAGGSKNIQYF
TRBV6-5	TRBJ2-1	CASSKLGVNEQFF
TRBV5-6	TRBJ2-5	CASSLGGQGQETQYF
TRBV5-5	TRBJ2-1	CASSFPGLNEQFF
TRBV9	TRBJ2-5	CASSVEGQGGQTQYF
TRBV19	TRBJ2-7	CASSIETGTGGYEQYF
TRBV6-5	TRBJ1-1	CASSYRGRTEAFF
TRBV5-1	TRBJ1-2	CASSRWEGGYGYTF
TRBV30	TRBJ1-3	CAWVTGTGNTIYF
TRBV7-7	TRBJ2-3	CASSLSGGTDTQYF
TRBV6-6	TRBJ1-1	CASTLVTEAFF
TRBV27	TRBJ2-1	CASSSGLPKANEQFF
TRBV4-3	TRBJ2-3	CASSQHDRDTDTQYF
TRBV12-1	TRBJ1-3	CASSRTSMGGNTIYF
TRBV30	TRBJ1-5	CAWSVGGWEPQHF
TRBV5-1	TRBJ2-1	CASSGGLAGGTEQFF
TRBV9	TRBJ2-6	CASSLPGQALFSGANVLTF
TRBV2	TRBJ2-5	CATKPGTSKGETQYF
TRBV5-1	TRBJ1-4	CASSSFGGESEKLFF
TRBV18	TRBJ2-5	CASSTLPQETQYF
TRBV2	TRBJ1-1	CASSGTAGSTEAFF
TRBV6-5	TRBJ2-3	CASSYSAGATDTQYF
TRBV7-9	TRBJ1-6	CASSTSMGGTGDSPLHF
TRBV28	TRBJ1-2	CASSMPGASRAGGYTF